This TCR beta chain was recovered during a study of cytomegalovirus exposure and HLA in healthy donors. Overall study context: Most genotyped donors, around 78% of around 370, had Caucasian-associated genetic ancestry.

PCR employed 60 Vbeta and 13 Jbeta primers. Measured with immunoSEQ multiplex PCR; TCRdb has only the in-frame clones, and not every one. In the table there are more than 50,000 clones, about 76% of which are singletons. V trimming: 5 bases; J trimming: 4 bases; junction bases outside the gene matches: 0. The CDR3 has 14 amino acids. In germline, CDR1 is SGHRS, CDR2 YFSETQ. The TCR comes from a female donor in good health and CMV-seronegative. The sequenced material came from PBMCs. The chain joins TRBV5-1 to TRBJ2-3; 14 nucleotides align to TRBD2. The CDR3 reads CASRTSGGADTQYF. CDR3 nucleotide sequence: TGCGCCAGCAGGACTAGCGGGGGGGCAGATACGCAGTATTTT.